The clone carrying this TCR beta chain was observed at least ten times. The time point here: blood at routine non-recurrence follow-up after resection. Whole RNA was taken from tumor, nontumor lung or frozen PBMC; it was then sequenced unsorted. On each TCR cDNA molecule, a unique molecular identifier was present. MiXCR was run by TCRdb on the 5' RACE reads, yielding one entry per CDR3 protein. The sample has some 54,000 distinct CDR3 sequences; around 7.7% are singletons. The J segment lost 4 bases and the V segment lost 5 bases, leaving 10 bases of the junction unmatched. CDR1 and CDR2 (germline): SQVTM, ANQGSEA. The CDR3 runs to 15 residues. This sample was taken from a study of spatial heterogeneity in lung cancer. Study information: Beta-chain sequences consistently outnumbered alpha-chain sequences in detection.

The rearrangement links TRBV29-1 to TRBJ2-2, with TRBD1 identical over 7 bases. This sample comprised PBMCs, obtained at follow-up. The source of this sequence is a female donor with early-stage non-small cell lung cancer. The CDR3 loop is CSVSDLGQFTGELFF. CDR3 bases: TGCAGCGTTTCCGACTTGGGACAGTTCACCGGGGAGCTGTTTTTT.